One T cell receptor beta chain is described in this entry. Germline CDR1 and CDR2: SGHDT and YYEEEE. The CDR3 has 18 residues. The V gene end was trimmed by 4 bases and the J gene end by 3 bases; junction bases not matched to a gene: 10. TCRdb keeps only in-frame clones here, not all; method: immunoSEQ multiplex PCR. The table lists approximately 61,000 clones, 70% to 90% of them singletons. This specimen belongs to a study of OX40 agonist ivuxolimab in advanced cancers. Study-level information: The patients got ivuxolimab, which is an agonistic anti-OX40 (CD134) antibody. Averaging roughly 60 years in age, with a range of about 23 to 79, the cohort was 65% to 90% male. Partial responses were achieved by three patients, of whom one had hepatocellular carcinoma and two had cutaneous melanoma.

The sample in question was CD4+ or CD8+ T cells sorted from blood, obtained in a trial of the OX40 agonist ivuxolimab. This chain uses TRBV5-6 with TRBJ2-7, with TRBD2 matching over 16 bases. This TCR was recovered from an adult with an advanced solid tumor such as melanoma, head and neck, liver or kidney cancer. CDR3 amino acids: CASSPGLAGGNVFYEQYF. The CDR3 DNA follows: TGTGCCAGCAGCCCGGGACTAGCGGGGGGGAACGTCTTCTACGAGCAGTACTTC.